Below, 32 T cell receptor beta chains from the same sample are listed, as sequenced in a study of T-cell memory formation after mild COVID-19. One entry per CDR3 protein results from TCRdb running MiXCR on the 5' RACE reads. The sample lists 180,000 or so distinct CDR3 sequences; 16% were seen once. Sequencing was performed on PBMCs or a T cell subset sorted from them (not recorded which). The source is an adult woman who had mild COVID-19 (a few samples of this study predate the infection). Cell type and time point are not known.

A single count supports this clonotype. The chain employs TRBV15 and TRBJ1-1, with unresolved D. The V gene's germline CDR1 is LNHNV and CDR2 YYDKDF (reference sequence). This CDR3 comprises 15 residues. The ends were cut back, 2 bases at V and 1 base at J, with 11 bases in the middle. CDR3 DNA sequence: TGTGCCACCAGCAGAAGGTGGACGGCGAACACTGAAGCTTTCTTT. Translation gives CATSRRWTANTEAFF.

The chain carries TRBV29-1 and TRBJ2-5; D gene ambiguous. With 6 bases removed from V and 7 bases from J, the gap between germline ends came to 15 bases. The CDR3 runs 12 residues. Germline CDR1 is SQVTM and CDR2 is ANQGSEA. The CDR3 region has the DNA TGCAGCGTCCGGAAGTCTTCGGGGACCCAGTACTTC. It codes for CSVRKSSGTQYF. Combining the CDR3 with reference TRBV29-1 and TRBJ2-5 gives the whole variable domain SAVISQKPSRDICQRGTSLTIQCQVDSQVTMMFWYRQQPGQSLTLIATANQGSEATYESGFVIDKFPISRPNLTFSTLTVSNMSPEDSSIYLCSVRKSSGTQYFGPGTRLLVL.

This clonotype was seen a few times. The chain couples TRBV7-9 to TRBJ2-7, with TRBD1 matching over 8 bases. J gave up 4 bases and V 3 bases, and 8 bases lay outside the gene matches. CDR3 length: 15 residues. CDR1 is SEHNR, CDR2 FQNEAQ, per germline (reference sequence). CDR3 bases: TGTGCCAGCAGCTTCTGGACAGGGAAAGGGTACGAGCAGTACTTC. Protein sequence: CASSFWTGKGYEQYF.

This clonotype was detected only a few times. The rearrangement uses TRBV30 and TRBJ1-5, with 7 bases fitting TRBD1. Trimming took 6 bases from V and 6 from J; bases not matched to a gene: 8. The length of the CDR3 is 13 residues. Germline V gene data show CDR1 as GTSNPN and CDR2 as SVGIG (reference sequence). The CDR3 DNA reads TGTGCCTGCGGGTCAGGGGGAGGTCAGCCCCAGCATTTT. This encodes CACGSGGGQPQHF.

This clonotype has only a few counts. This rearrangement joins TRBV15 to TRBJ2-2, with D possibly being TRBD2 (6 bases). This CDR3 region has 12 residues. Germline assignment: CDR1 LNHNV and CDR2 YYDKDF (reference sequence). V was cut by 8 bases and J by 6 bases, with 10 bases left in between. CDR3 residues: CATSREAGELFF. DNA for the CDR3: TGTGCCACCTCCAGGGAGGCCGGGGAGCTGTTTTTT. Based on the CDR3 plus reference TRBV15 and TRBJ2-2, the full variable domain is DAMVIQNPRYQVTQFGKPVTLSCSQTLNHNVMYWYQQKSSQAPKLLFHYYDKDFNNEADTPDNFQSRRPNTSFCFLDIRSPGLGDTAMYLCATSREAGELFFGEGSRLTVL.

This clonotype was picked up a small number of times. The rearrangement uses TRBV4-2 and TRBJ2-5; D is tentatively TRBD1 or TRBD2 (5 bases each). The CDR3 extends over 14 amino acids. V dropped 1 base and J dropped 4 bases, with 10 bases sitting between them. CDR1 LGHNA and CDR2 YNFKEQ come from the germline V gene. The CDR3 region has the DNA TGTGCCAGCAGCCAAGTGCCAGGGAGAGAGACCCAGTACTTC. Protein: CASSQVPGRETQYF.

This clonotype was seen many times. V usage is TRBV5-1 and J usage is TRBJ1-1; the match to TRBD1 covers 7 bases. J was trimmed by 3 bases and V by 4 bases; bases with no gene match: 3. The CDR3 length is 13 residues. Germline V gene sequence: CDR1 SGHRS, CDR2 YFSETQ. CDR3: CASSVDRDTEAFF. The CDR3 nucleotides read TGCGCCAGCAGCGTCGACAGGGACACTGAAGCTTTCTTT.

The J gene is TRBJ2-7, the V gene TRBV2; TRBD1 agrees at 7 bases. J gave up 2 bases and V 7 bases, and 8 bases lay outside the gene matches. Germline assignment: CDR1 SNHLY and CDR2 FYNNEI. The length of the CDR3 is 14 residues. The DNA for the CDR3 is TGTGCCAGCACTAAGACAGGGTTACCCTACGAGCAGTACTTC. Its protein is CASTKTGLPYEQYF.

The chain combines TRBV28 with TRBJ1-6; perhaps TRBD1 as D (5 bases). Germline CDR1 and CDR2: MDHEN and SYDVKM. There are 15 residues in the CDR3. Trimming took off 5 bases at V and 0 bases at J, with 8 bases between the two ends. CDR3 region: CASSAQGSYNSPLHF. CDR3 DNA: TGTGCCAGCAGTGCCCAGGGCTCCTATAATTCACCCCTCCACTTT. The entire variable domain, with the rest obtained from reference TRBV28 and TRBJ1-6, is as follows: DVKVTQSSRYLVKRTGEKVFLECVQDMDHENMFWYRQDPGLGLRLIYFSYDVKMKEKGDIPEGYSVSREKKERFSLILESASTNQTSMYLCASSAQGSYNSPLHFGNGTRLTVT.

This clonotype was picked up a small number of times. The chain couples TRBV4-3 to TRBJ1-1; D ambiguous. Germline lookup yields CDR1 LGHNA and CDR2 YSLEER. The V end lost 3 bases, the J end lost 4 bases, and 9 bases lay between the germline ends. This CDR3 comprises 13 residues. CDR3 DNA sequence: TGCGCCAGCAGCCAGGGCCCACGCACTGAAGCTTTCTTT. Amino acid sequence: CASSQGPRTEAFF.

This chain links TRBV7-2 with TRBJ2-5; 7 positions match TRBD1. Germline CDR1 is SGHTA and CDR2 is FQGNSA. The CDR3 runs 12 residues. V was pared by 4 bases and J by 10 bases, with 6 bases of the junction left unmatched. The CDR3 spells CASSSLAGGQYF. As DNA, the CDR3 is TGTGCCAGCAGCTCCCTAGCAGGGGGCCAGTACTTC. The full variable domain, in which reference TRBV7-2 and TRBJ2-5 provide the parts outside the CDR3, is GAGVSQSPSNKVTEKGKDVELRCDPISGHTALYWYRQSLGQGLEFLIYFQGNSAPDKSGLPSDRFSAERTGGSVSTLTIQRTQQEDSAVYLCASSSLAGGQYFGPGTRLLVL.

This clonotype showed up just a few times. The chain carries TRBV3-1 and TRBJ1-1; no definite D call. CDR3 length equals 15 residues. The germline gives CDR1 LGHDT, CDR2 YNNKEL (reference sequence). With 2 bases removed from V and 7 bases from J, the gap between germline ends came to 17 bases. Written as DNA, the CDR3 is TGTGCCAGCAGCCAATCGACATTGCGTGGGAGTGAAGCTTTCTTT. Residues: CASSQSTLRGSEAFF. Full variable domain (remainder filled in from reference TRBV3-1 and TRBJ1-1): DTAVSQTPKYLVTQMGNDKSIKCEQNLGHDTMYWYKQDSKKFLKIMFSYNNKELIINETVPNRFSPKSPDKAHLNLHINSLELGDSAVYFCASSQSTLRGSEAFFGQGTRLTVV.

This clonotype was seen ten or more times. The CDR3 DNA sequence: TGTGCCAGCAGTCCCTCCGGGGGCGCCTACAATGAGCAGTTCTTC. This translates into CASSPSGGAYNEQFF. The chain carries TRBV7-3 and TRBJ2-1; the D gene could be TRBD1 or TRBD2 (6 bases each). This CDR3 contains 15 residues. V shed 6 bases and J shed 2 bases, with 14 bases lying between them. Germline V gives CDR1 SGHTA, CDR2 FQGTGA.

This clonotype was seen more than once but under ten times. The chain recombines TRBV20-1 with TRBJ1-5; D possibly corresponds to TRBD1 (6 bases). The germline V gene has CDR1 DFQATT and CDR2 SNEGSKA (reference sequence). This CDR3 spans 14 amino acids. Trimming stripped 6 bases from V and 3 bases from J, with 15 bases between. The CDR3 DNA sequence: TGCAGTGCCAGTCCGGGACACAACAATCAGCCCCAGCATTTT. Translation gives CSASPGHNNQPQHF.

The rearrangement links TRBV10-3 to TRBJ1-1; TRBD1 matches at 11 bases. Trimming at V came to 11 bases and at J to 0 bases, leaving 5 bases not matched to a gene. CDR1 and CDR2 (germline): ENHRY, SYGVKD. The CDR3 runs 14 residues. CDR3 DNA sequence: TGTGCCGTAGGGACAGGGGGAGTGAACACTGAAGCTTTCTTT. This encodes CAVGTGGVNTEAFF.

This clonotype came up a few times. The CDR3 reads CASMLGGALGDTQYF. In nucleotides, the CDR3 is TGTGCCAGCATGTTAGGGGGGGCCTTGGGAGATACGCAGTATTTT. The chain combines TRBV11-1 with TRBJ2-3, with D possibly being TRBD2 (7 bases). V dropped 7 bases and J dropped 5 bases, with 19 bases sitting between them. CDR1 is SGHAT and CDR2 is FQDESV in the germline V gene (reference sequence). The length of the CDR3 is 15 residues.

The chain couples TRBV5-6 to TRBJ2-3; D is undetermined. The CDR3 is 13 residues long. Trimming took off 4 bases at V and 2 bases at J, with 8 bases between the two ends. Germline assignment: CDR1 SGHDT and CDR2 YYEEEE. The CDR3 is CASSDEFTDTQYF. For the CDR3, the DNA is TGTGCCAGCAGCGACGAGTTCACAGATACGCAGTATTTT. The variable domain in full, completed from reference TRBV5-6 and TRBJ2-3, reads DAGVTQSPTHLIKTRGQQVTLRCSPKSGHDTVSWYQQALGQGPQFIFQYYEEEERQRGNFPDRFSGHQFPNYSSELNVNALLLGDSALYLCASSDEFTDTQYFGPGTRLTVL.

The chain uses TRBV2 and TRBJ2-2; 9 nucleotides align to TRBD1. With V trimmed by 4 bases and J by 6 bases, 0 bases remained unmatched. Germline V CDR1 and CDR2: SNHLY, FYNNEI. The CDR3 is 13 amino acids. For the CDR3, the DNA is TGTGCCAGCAGTGGGACAGGGGCCGGGGAGCTGTTTTTT. Its translation: CASSGTGAGELFF.

V and J are TRBV5-1 and TRBJ1-2; no clear D gene. CDR1 is SGHRS and CDR2 is YFSETQ in the germline V gene. V lost 2 bases and J 3 bases, leaving 14 bases between the germline ends. CDR3 length equals 15 residues. CDR3 region: CASSFGRRKHYGYTF. CDR3 bases: TGCGCCAGCAGCTTTGGCAGGCGGAAGCACTATGGCTACACCTTC.

J is TRBJ2-5 and V is TRBV5-1, with D perhaps matching TRBD2 (5 bases). The CDR3 spans 13 residues. V was clipped by 1 base and J by 3 bases, with 7 bases between them. From germline, CDR1 is SGHRS and CDR2 YFSETQ. CDR3 in DNA: TGCGCCAGCAGCTTGAGACTAAAAGAGACCCAGTACTTC. It translates to CASSLRLKETQYF.

The J gene is TRBJ2-5, the V gene TRBV5-1; D may be TRBD1 or TRBD2 (7 bases each). CDR3 size: 16 residues. Germline V gene sequence: CDR1 SGHRS, CDR2 YFSETQ. V was trimmed by 0 bases and J by 5 bases, leaving 17 bases between them. CDR3 coding DNA: TGCGCCAGCAGCTTGGCGACAGGGTCCGGGGGGGAGACCCAGTACTTC. Protein: CASSLATGSGGETQYF.

The chain combines TRBV20-1 with TRBJ2-7; 8 bases line up with TRBD2. V lost 3 bases, J lost 3 bases, and 4 bases stayed unmatched. Per the germline V gene, CDR1 is DFQATT and CDR2 is SNEGSKA (reference sequence). The CDR3 extends over 13 amino acids. The CDR3 sequence: CSARATSGYEQYF. The CDR3 DNA reads TGCAGTGCTAGGGCTACTAGCGGCTACGAGCAGTACTTC.

This clonotype was seen at least ten times. The chain couples TRBV4-2 to TRBJ2-2; D gene ambiguous. From germline, CDR1 is LGHNA and CDR2 YNFKEQ. The CDR3 sequence is 16 residues long. V gave up 0 bases and J gave up 7 bases, with 15 bases separating them. The CDR3 protein is CASSQEFPPYDGELFF. CDR3 bases: TGTGCCAGCAGCCAAGAATTCCCCCCATATGACGGGGAGCTGTTTTTT.

The gene calls are TRBV30 and TRBJ2-1; 8 bases are shared with TRBD2. This CDR3 comprises 14 residues. With 8 bases clipped from V and 7 bases from J, the junction kept 13 bases outside the gene matches. The V gene's germline CDR1 is GTSNPN and CDR2 SVGIG (reference sequence). CDR3 protein: CALSRSGSKNEQFF. CDR3 DNA sequence: TGTGCCCTAAGTCGGAGCGGGAGTAAAAATGAGCAGTTCTTC.

Only a few counts were recorded for this clonotype. CDR3 sequence (DNA): TGTGCCAGCAGTGTGGACAGTTCGCCGACCGGGGAGCTGTTTTTT. Translated: CASSVDSSPTGELFF. The rearrangement uses TRBV2 and TRBJ2-2; maybe TRBD1 (6 bases). The CDR3 is made up of 15 amino acids. Germline CDR1 SNHLY, CDR2 FYNNEI. V was cut by 4 bases and J by 5 bases, with 14 bases left in between.

This clonotype was seen more than once but under ten times. The CDR3 sequence is CATSHPTSGRNNEQFF. DNA for the CDR3: TGTGCCACCAGTCATCCTACTAGCGGTCGTAACAATGAGCAGTTCTTC. V gene TRBV24-1 combines with J gene TRBJ2-1, with 8 positions matching TRBD2. Germline V lookup: CDR1 KGHDR, CDR2 SFDVKD. The CDR3 extends over 16 amino acids. V was pared by 6 bases and J by 5 bases, with 11 bases of the junction left unmatched.

This clonotype turned up a few times. J is TRBJ2-6 and V is TRBV5-1; D ambiguous. Trimming shortened V by 4 bases and J by 2 bases, and 10 bases separated the two germline ends. The CDR3 covers 15 residues. Looked up from germline, CDR1 is SGHRS and CDR2 is YFSETQ. The DNA for the CDR3 is TGCGCCAGCAGCCAAAGATCGACTGGGGCCAACGTCCTGACTTTC. Its protein is CASSQRSTGANVLTF.

The chain couples TRBV18 to TRBJ1-2, with 9 bases aligning to TRBD1. Per the germline V gene, CDR1 is KGHSH and CDR2 is LQKENI. CDR3 length: 15 residues. Trimming cost V 3 bases and J 3 bases; bases outside gene matches: 5. In nucleotides, the CDR3 is TGTGCCAGCTCACCCGGGACAGGGACTGACTATGGCTACACCTTC. This codes for CASSPGTGTDYGYTF.

This clonotype has just a few counts. This chain connects TRBV29-1 to TRBJ2-1, with D unresolved. The CDR3 loop spans 14 amino acids. The germline V and J ends were trimmed by 5 bases and 4 bases, with 15 bases remaining between them. Looked up from germline, CDR1 is SQVTM and CDR2 is ANQGSEA. The CDR3 sequence is CSVLETRSYNEQFF. CDR3 bases: TGCAGCGTTTTAGAGACTCGCAGTTACAATGAGCAGTTCTTC.

V is TRBV12-3 or TRBV12-4 and J is TRBJ2-7; 8 bases fit TRBD2. Trimming took 3 bases from V and 5 from J; bases not matched to a gene: 9. There are 15 residues in the CDR3. CDR3 amino acids: CASSFPGRTSHEQYF. CDR3 nucleotides: TGTGCCAGCAGTTTCCCCGGACGGACTAGCCACGAGCAGTACTTC.

There are a few counts of this clonotype. V is TRBV2 and J is TRBJ2-3; D call uncertain. V dropped 1 base and J dropped 9 bases, with 11 bases sitting between them. The CDR3 runs to 13 residues. The V gene's germline CDR1 is SNHLY and CDR2 FYNNEI. In DNA form, the CDR3 reads TGTGCCAGCAGTGAAGATAGCCTAAGGACGCAGTATTTT. Amino acids: CASSEDSLRTQYF.

The rearrangement uses TRBV4-2 and TRBJ1-2; D gene unclear. Germline V gene sequence: CDR1 LGHNA, CDR2 YNFKEQ. This CDR3 has 13 residues. V lost 0 bases and J 7 bases, leaving 9 bases between the germline ends. The CDR3 spells CASSQDRRRGYTF. The CDR3 bases are TGTGCCAGCAGCCAAGATCGTCGGCGTGGCTACACCTTC.